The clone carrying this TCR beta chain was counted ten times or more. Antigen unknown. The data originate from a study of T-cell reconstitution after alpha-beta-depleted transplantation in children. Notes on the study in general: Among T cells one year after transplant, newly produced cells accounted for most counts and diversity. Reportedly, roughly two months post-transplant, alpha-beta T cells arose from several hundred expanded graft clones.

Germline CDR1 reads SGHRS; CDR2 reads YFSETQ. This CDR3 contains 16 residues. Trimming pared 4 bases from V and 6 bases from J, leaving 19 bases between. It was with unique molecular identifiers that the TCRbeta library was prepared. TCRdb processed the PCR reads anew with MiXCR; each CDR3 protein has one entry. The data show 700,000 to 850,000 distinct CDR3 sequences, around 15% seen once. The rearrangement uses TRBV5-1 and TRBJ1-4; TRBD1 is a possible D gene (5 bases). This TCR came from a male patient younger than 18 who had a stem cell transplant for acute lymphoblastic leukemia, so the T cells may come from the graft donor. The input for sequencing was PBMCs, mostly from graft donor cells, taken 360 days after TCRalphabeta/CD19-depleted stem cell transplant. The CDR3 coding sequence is TGCGCCAGCAGCCCCACCAGGCAGGGCTCATATGAAAAACTGTTTTTT. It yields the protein CASSPTRQGSYEKLFF.